This T cell receptor (beta chain) is from a study of cytomegalovirus exposure and HLA in healthy donors. Study-wide context: Most genotyped donors, over 70% of around 370, had Caucasian-associated genetic ancestry. Notes on the study in general: According to a later analysis, most TCR beta chains associated with CMV appeared HLA-restricted. Some V segments (TRBV6-2 and TRBV6-3 among them) were excluded as indistinguishable.

Vbeta (60) and Jbeta (13) primers were used in the PCR. Generated by immunoSEQ multiplex PCR, the TCRdb table keeps only in-frame clones and is missing some. The table lists around 54,000 clones, less than 85% of them singletons. J was trimmed by 1 base and V by 5 bases; bases with no gene match: 6. Germline values: CDR1 MNHEY, CDR2 SMNVEV (reference sequence). The CDR3 has 16 residues. With regard to this clone: Its antigen remains unidentified.

Sequenced: PBMCs. The TCR comes from a woman aged 18-29 years in good health and CMV-seronegative. This chain joins TRBV27 and TRBJ2-5, with 11 bases matching TRBD1. This chain's CDR3 is CASSSRTGGVQETQYF. The CDR3 nucleotides are TGTGCCAGCAGTAGTAGGACAGGGGGCGTCCAAGAGACCCAGTACTTC.